The entry that follows covers one T cell receptor (beta chain) sequence. This sample was included in a study of T cells in Graves' hyperthyroidism and ophthalmopathy. Study-level information: Initial diagnosis, before any treatment, was when peripheral blood was collected.

RNA transcripts were the template for amplifying TCR beta CDR3 regions. RT-PCR in the first round (using the HTBI primer set) targeted the TCR CDR3. TCRdb processed the multiplex PCR reads anew with MiXCR; each CDR3 protein has one entry. The top ten clones hold 30% to 40% of a sample with approximately 600,000 distinct CDR3 sequences, more than 20% of them seen once. Deletions cut 3 bases from V and 10 bases from J, with 13 bases between. This CDR3 is built from 13 residues. Looked up from germline, CDR1 is LNHDA and CDR2 is SQIVND (reference sequence). Sequenced material: blood. This clonotype was sampled from a man aged 30-40 years with Graves' ophthalmopathy. This chain joins TRBV19 and TRBJ2-1; D is unclear. The CDR3 reads CASSIYVAEEQFF. DNA for the CDR3: TGTGCCAGTAGTATTTATGTGGCCGAGGAGCAGTTCTTC.